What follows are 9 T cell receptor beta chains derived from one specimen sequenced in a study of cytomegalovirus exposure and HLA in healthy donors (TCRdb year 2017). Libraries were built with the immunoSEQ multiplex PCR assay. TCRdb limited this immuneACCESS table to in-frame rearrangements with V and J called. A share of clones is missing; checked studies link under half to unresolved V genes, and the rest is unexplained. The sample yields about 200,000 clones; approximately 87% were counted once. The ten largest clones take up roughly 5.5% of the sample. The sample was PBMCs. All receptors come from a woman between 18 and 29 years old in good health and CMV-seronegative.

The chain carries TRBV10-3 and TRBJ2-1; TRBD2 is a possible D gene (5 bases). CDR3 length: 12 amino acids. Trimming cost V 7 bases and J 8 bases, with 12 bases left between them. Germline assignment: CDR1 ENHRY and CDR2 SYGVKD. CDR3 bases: TGTGCCATCACTACGGACTGGGATGAGCAGTTCTTC. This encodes CAITTDWDEQFF.

The CDR3 loop reads CASSLLPGSSYEQYF. In nucleotides, the CDR3 is TGTGCCAGCAGCTTACTACCGGGGAGCTCCTACGAGCAGTACTTC. V gene TRBV7-3 combines with J gene TRBJ2-7; D possibly corresponds to TRBD2 (5 bases). Germline V gives CDR1 SGHTA, CDR2 FQGTGA. The length of the CDR3 is 15 residues. The V end lost 2 bases, the J end lost 0 bases, and 11 bases lay between the germline ends.

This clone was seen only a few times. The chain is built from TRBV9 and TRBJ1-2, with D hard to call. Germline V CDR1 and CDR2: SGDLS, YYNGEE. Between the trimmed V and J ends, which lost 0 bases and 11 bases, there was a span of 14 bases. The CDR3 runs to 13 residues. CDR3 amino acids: CASSVARGSHYTF. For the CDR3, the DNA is TGTGCCAGCAGCGTAGCCCGCGGCAGCCATTACACCTTC.

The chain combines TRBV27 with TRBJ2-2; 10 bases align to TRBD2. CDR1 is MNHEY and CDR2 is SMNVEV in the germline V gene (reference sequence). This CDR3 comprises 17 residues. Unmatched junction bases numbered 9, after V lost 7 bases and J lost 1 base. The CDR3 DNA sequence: TGTGCCAGCACCAGAAGGGGACTAGCGCTGAACACCGGGGAGCTGTTTTTT. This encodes CASTRRGLALNTGELFF.

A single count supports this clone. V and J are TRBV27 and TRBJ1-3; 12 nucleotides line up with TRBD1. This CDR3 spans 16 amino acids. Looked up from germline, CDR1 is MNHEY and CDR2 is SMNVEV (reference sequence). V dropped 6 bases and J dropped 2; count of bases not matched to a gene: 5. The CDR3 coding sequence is TGTGCCAGCAGCCCGGGACAGGGGGCAACTGGAAACACCATATATTTT. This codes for CASSPGQGATGNTIYF.

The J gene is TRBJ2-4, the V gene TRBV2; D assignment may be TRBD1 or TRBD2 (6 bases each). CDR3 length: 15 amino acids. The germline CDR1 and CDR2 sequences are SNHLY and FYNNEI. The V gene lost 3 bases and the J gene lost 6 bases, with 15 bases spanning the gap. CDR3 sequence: CASSETGGRGNIQYF. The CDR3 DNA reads TGTGCCAGCAGTGAGACCGGGGGCAGGGGAAACATTCAGTACTTC.

CDR3: CASSPAPGVLAFF. The DNA of the CDR3 is TGTGCCAGCAGCCCCGCGCCGGGTGTGTTAGCTTTCTTT. The rearrangement joins TRBV9 to TRBJ1-1; D uncertain. Germline loops: CDR1 SGDLS, CDR2 YYNGEE. The V end lost 4 bases, the J end lost 10 bases, and 17 bases lay between the germline ends. The CDR3 spans 13 residues.

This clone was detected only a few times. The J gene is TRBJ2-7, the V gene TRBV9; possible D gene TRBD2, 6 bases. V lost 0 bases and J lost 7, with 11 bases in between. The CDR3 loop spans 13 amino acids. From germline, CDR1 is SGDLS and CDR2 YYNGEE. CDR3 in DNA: TGTGCCAGCAGCGTAGGGGGCGCGGGGGAGCAGTACTTC. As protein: CASSVGGAGEQYF.

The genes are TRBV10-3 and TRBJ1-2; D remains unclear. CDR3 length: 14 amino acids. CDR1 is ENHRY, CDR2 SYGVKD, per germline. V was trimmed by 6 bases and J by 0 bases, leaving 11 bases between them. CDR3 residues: CAISRAGPNYGYTF. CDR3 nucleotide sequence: TGTGCCATCAGCCGAGCCGGGCCTAACTATGGCTACACCTTC.